This T cell receptor (beta chain) stems from a study of CD8 T cells in Susac syndrome (dated by TCRdb to 2018 to 2020). Some background on the complete study: The study used repertoire sequencing to test whether antigen drove CD8+ T cell activation and differentiation in Susac syndrome. CD8+ T cell repertoire clonality was compared between approximately 12 healthy donors, approximately 14 Susac syndrome patients and some 15 multiple sclerosis patients.

Comments on this clonotype: Its antigen remains unidentified. No clone much larger than this one lies a single base away; base qualities are absent.

RNA was extracted with the RNeasy kit and about 0.5 to 1 ug was reverse transcribed using random hexamers. The immunoSEQ multiplex PCR assay, covering 54 Vbeta and 13 Jbeta segments, was used to amplify TCR beta CDR3 regions. Bias from PCR amplification was corrected by using a synthetic template baseline for primer optimization and for computational correction. Processing in the source paper ran as follows. Only productive sequences were kept, with reads annotated to V, D and J genes according to IMGT and analyzed in immunoSEQ Analyzer. To calculate clonality, Shannon entropy was normalized by log2 of the number of productive unique sequences and then subtracted from one. Public and private clones were assessed among the 100 most prevalent clones of each patient and control. A clone was defined as Susac-specific if it was absent from the healthy and MS cohorts, from some 980 published viral clones and from other ImmuneACCESS disease sequences. TCRdb reanalyzed the raw reads on its own, using fastp at Q25 for trimming and MiXCR for clone calling, and kept in-frame beta chains. Entries that share a CDR3 protein sequence are merged under the most common genes and DNA. The V and J calls and clone size come from TCRdb's table, not from the authors' own analysis. Counted in this sample were under 200,000 distinct CDR3 sequences; 90% to 95% of them appeared once. The leading ten clones occupy around 0.16% of the sample.

The paper as a whole reports these results and caveats: The study acknowledged that relatively few individuals were included in the TCR sequencing and HLA analysis.

Trimmed from V: 6 bases; trimmed from J: 3 bases; junction bases lacking a gene match: 15. From cysteine to phenylalanine, the CDR3 is 16 amino acids long. The sequence is cut down to CDR3 DNA, 48 bases in frame from base 1. Reading the germline V gene gives CDR1 SQVTM and CDR2 ANQGSEA. Peripheral blood CD8+ and CD4+ T cells from healthy donors, Susac syndrome patients and multiple sclerosis patients were profiled using high-throughput TCR beta sequencing. The multiple sclerosis controls were treatment-naive patients whose relapsing-remitting disease, either stable or active, fulfilled the revised McDonald criteria. Bulk CD8+ and CD4+ T cells were purified by magnetic negative isolation, while CD8+ TEMRA cells were enriched using FACS. Blood was drawn into EDTA tubes, processed within 24 hours, and PBMCs were isolated by density gradient centrifugation. PBMCs intended for TCR sequencing were frozen in liquid nitrogen and were later thawed in a 37 degrees C water bath. The sorted or isolated CD4+, CD8+ and CD8+ TEMRA cells reached a purity of at least 90%.

The rearrangement combines TRBV29-1 with TRBJ2-3, with 7 middle bases fitting TRBD2. This clonotype was sampled from a human donor with multiple sclerosis. The sequencing input was CD8+ T cells from PBMCs. The CDR3 sequence is CSVAVIRGRETDTQYF. The DNA is as follows: TGCAGCGTCGCCGTGATCCGCGGGAGAGAGACAGATACGCAGTATTTT.